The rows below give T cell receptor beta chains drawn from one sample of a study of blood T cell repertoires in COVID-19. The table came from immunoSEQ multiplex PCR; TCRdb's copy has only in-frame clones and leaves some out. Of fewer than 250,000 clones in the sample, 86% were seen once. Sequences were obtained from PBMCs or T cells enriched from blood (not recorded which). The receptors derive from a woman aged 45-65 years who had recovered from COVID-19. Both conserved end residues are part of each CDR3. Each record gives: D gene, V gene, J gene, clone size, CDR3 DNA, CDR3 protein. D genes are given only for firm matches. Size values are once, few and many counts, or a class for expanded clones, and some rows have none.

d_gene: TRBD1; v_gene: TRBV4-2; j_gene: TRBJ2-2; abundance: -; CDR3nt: TGTGCCAGCAGCTATACAGGGGGCGCGGACGGGGAGCTGTTTTTT; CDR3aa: CASSYTGGADGELFF
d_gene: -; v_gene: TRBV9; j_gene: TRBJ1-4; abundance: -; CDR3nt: TGTGCCAGCAGCGCCCGGGGGGAGAGGAGTGAAAAACTGTTTTTT; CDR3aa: CASSARGERSEKLFF
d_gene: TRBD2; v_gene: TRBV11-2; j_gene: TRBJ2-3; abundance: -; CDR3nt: TGTGCCAGCAGCTCCCTAGCGGGGGGGTTTAGCACAGATACGCAGTATTTT; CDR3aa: CASSSLAGGFSTDTQYF
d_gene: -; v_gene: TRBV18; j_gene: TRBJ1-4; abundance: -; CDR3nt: TGTGCCAGCTCACTAAACCAGGGTAGTGGTGAAAAACTGTTTTTT; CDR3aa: CASSLNQGSGEKLFF
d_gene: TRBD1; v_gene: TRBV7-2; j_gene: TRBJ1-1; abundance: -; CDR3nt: TGTGCCAGCAGCCCCGGACAGGGTGGCACTGAAGCTTTCTTT; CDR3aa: CASSPGQGGTEAFF
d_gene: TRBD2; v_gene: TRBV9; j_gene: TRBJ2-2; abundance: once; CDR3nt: TGTGCCAGCAGCTCCCTAGCGGGATACACCGGGGAGCTGTTTTTT; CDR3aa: CASSSLAGYTGELFF
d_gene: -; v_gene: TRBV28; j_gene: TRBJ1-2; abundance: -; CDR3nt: TGTGCCAGTGAGAGCCGGGACAACCGATGGGGCTACACCTTC; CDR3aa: CASESRDNRWGYTF
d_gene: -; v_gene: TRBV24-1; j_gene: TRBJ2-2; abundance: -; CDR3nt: TGTGCCACCAGTGATCCCCCCGGCAGGGCCTCCGGGGAGCTGTTTTTT; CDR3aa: CATSDPPGRASGELFF
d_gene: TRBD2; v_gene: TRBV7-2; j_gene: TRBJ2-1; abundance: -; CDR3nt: TGTGCCAGCAGCCCGGGACTAGCGGGAGCATATGAGCAGTTCTTC; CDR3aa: CASSPGLAGAYEQFF
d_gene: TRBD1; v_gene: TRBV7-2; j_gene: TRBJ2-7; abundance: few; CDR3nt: TGTGCCAGCAGCACCCGACAGGGACCCTACGAGCAGTACTTC; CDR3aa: CASSTRQGPYEQYF
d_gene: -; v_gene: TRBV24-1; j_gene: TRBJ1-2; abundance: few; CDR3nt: TGTGCCACCAGTCCCGGGACTCCGTATGGCTACACCTTC; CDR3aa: CATSPGTPYGYTF
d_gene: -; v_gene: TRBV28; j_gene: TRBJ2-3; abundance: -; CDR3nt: TGTGCCAGCAGTTTACTTATGAGCGGGTGGCTAGATACGCAGTATTTT; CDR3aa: CASSLLMSGWLDTQYF
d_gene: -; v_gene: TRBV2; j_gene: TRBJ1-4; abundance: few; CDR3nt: TGTGCCAGCGGTGGTCGCGGGGGCGAAAAACTGTTTTTT; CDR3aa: CASGGRGGEKLFF
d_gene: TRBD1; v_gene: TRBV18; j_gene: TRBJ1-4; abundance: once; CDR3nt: TGTGCCAGCTCACAGGGACAGGGGAATGAAAAACTGTTTTTT; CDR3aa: CASSQGQGNEKLFF
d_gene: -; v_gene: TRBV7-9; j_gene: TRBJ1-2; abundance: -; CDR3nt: TGTGCCAGCAGCTCAGGCCTCTATGGCTACACCTTC; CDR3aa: CASSSGLYGYTF
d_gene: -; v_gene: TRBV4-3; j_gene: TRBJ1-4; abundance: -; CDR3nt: TGCGACTTTCCAACTAACCCGAGGCATTCTAATGAAAAACTGTTTTTT; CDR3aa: CDFPTNPRHSNEKLFF
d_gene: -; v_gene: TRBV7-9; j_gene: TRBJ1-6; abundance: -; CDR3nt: TGTGCCAGCAGCTCGAGGGTGGGTAATTCACCCCTCCACTTT; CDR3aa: CASSSRVGNSPLHF
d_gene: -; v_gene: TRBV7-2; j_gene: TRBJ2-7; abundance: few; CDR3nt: TGTGCCAGCAGCTTAAATCGGCAGGTCTACGAGCAGTACTTC; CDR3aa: CASSLNRQVYEQYF
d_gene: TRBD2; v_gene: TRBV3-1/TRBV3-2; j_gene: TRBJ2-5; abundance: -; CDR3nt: TGTGCCAGCAGCCTATATTCGACTAGCGGGGCACAAGAGACCCAGTACTTC; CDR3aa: CASSLYSTSGAQETQYF
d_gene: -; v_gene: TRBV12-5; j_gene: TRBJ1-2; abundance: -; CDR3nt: TGTGCTAGTGCCAAGACTGGAAACTATGGCTACACCTTC; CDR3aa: CASAKTGNYGYTF
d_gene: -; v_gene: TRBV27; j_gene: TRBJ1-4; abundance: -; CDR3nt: TGTGCCAGCAGTCCTGCCGGCCCGGGAACTAATGAAAAACTGTTTTTT; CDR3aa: CASSPAGPGTNEKLFF
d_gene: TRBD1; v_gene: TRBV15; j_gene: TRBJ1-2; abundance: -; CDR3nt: TGTGCCACCTCATATATGGGACAGGAGTTCTATGGCTACACCTTC; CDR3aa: CATSYMGQEFYGYTF
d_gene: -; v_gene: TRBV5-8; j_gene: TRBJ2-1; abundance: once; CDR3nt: TGTGCCAGCACCCGGCCCAGCGCAGGGTACAATGAGCAGTTCTTC; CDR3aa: CASTRPSAGYNEQFF
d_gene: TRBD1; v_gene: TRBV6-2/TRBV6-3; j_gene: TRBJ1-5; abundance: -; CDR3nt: TGTGCCAGCAGTCTAAAACAACGGACAGGGTCCCAGCCCCAGCATTTT; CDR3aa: CASSLKQRTGSQPQHF
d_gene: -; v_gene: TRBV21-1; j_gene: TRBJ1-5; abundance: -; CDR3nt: TGTGCCAGCAGCAAAAGGTGGGACAGGGGGGATGATCAGCCCCAGCATTTT; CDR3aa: CASSKRWDRGDDQPQHF
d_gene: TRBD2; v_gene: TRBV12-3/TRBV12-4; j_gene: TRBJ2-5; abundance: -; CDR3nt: TGTGCCAGCAGTTGGACTAGCGCAGAGACCCAGTACTTC; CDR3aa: CASSWTSAETQYF
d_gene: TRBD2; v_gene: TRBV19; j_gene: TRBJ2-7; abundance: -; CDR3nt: TGTGCCAGTAGTTCGACTAGCGGGGGGGCCTACGAGCAGTACTTC; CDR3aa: CASSSTSGGAYEQYF
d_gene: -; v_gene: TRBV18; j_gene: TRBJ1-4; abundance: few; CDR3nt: TGTGCCAGCTCACCACCCGGGGTATCAGGAACTAATGAAAAACTGTTTTTT; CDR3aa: CASSPPGVSGTNEKLFF
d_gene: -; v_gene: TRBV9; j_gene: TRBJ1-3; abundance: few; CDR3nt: TGTGCCAGCGGGGCGCTTGGCTCTGGAAACACCATATATTTT; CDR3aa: CASGALGSGNTIYF
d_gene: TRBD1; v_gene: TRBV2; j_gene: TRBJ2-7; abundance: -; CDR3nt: TGTGCCAGCAGTCCGACAGGGAGAACCTACGAGCAGTACTTC; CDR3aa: CASSPTGRTYEQYF
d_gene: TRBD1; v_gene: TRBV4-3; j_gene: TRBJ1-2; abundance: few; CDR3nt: TGCGCCAGCAGCCAAGACCGGACAGGAGGAGGCTACACCTTC; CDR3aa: CASSQDRTGGGYTF